Sequencing of this TCR beta chain was carried out in a study of T cell repertoires in cytomegalovirus infection. Study-wide background: The public TCR beta signatures pointed to both CMV infection and matching HLA type. Study-wide findings and caveats: Carriers of CMV plus the relevant HLA were identified by cumulative public TCR beta family frequency. The ex vivo response showed dominance by HLA-C-restricted CMV-specific TCR beta clonotypes.

TCRdb recomputed calls from the reads with MiXCR, one row per CDR3 protein. The data show more than 150,000 distinct CDR3 sequences, roughly a fifth seen once. The CDR3 spans 17 residues. Between the trimmed V and J ends, which lost 3 bases and 2 bases, there was a span of 19 bases. This clonotype was seen once. Its antigen is still unknown. This chain links TRBV12-3 or TRBV12-4 with TRBJ1-1; D possibly corresponds to TRBD1 (5 bases). The sample comprised PBMCs. This receptor was identified in a human donor in good health (CMV status not recorded). Some clones in this sample may be carry-over from other donors' samples. This chain's CDR3 is CASSFRGTGPLNTEAFF. CDR3 coding DNA: TGTGCCAGCAGTTTTAGGGGTACCGGGCCCTTAAACACTGAAGCTTTCTTT.